This entry lists 24 T cell receptor beta chains sequenced from one sample in a study of blood T cell repertoires in COVID-19. Clones were read by immunoSEQ multiplex PCR, and TCRdb kept only the in-frame ones, dropping some. Seen here are about 72,000 clones, around nine tenths observed once, and the top ten hold over 8%. Specimen: peripheral blood. Receptors originate from a human donor in a cohort sampled during active COVID-19.

The chain recombines TRBV2 with TRBJ2-7; no clear D gene. V was shortened by 2 bases and J by 3 bases, with 2 bases between the two germline ends. In germline, CDR1 is SNHLY, CDR2 FYNNEI. CDR3 length: 11 residues. This CDR3 is CASSELYEQYF. The CDR3, as DNA: TGTGCCAGCAGTGAACTCTACGAGCAGTACTTC.

This clone has more than one count but fewer than ten. The chain uses TRBV2 and TRBJ2-2; D remains ambiguous. The CDR3 has 13 residues. V shed 7 bases and J shed 3 bases, with 9 bases lying between them. Germline V gives CDR1 SNHLY, CDR2 FYNNEI. DNA for the CDR3: TGTGCCAGCAATAAAGAGGACACCGGGGAGCTGTTTTTT. The encoded protein is CASNKEDTGELFF.

The chain uses TRBV2 and TRBJ2-1; TRBD1 aligns across 9 bases. Germline-derived CDR1 and CDR2 are SNHLY and FYNNEI. Unmatched junction bases numbered 2, after V lost 4 bases and J lost 1 base. This CDR3 has 15 amino acids. The CDR3 DNA follows: TGTGCCAGCAGTGTACAGGGGGCTTCCTACAATGAGCAGTTCTTC. Translating gives CASSVQGASYNEQFF.

The genes are TRBV5-8 and TRBJ1-5, with TRBD1 matching over 7 bases. This CDR3 spans 14 amino acids. V was pared by 4 bases and J by 2 bases, with 3 bases of the junction left unmatched. Germline V CDR1 and CDR2: SGHTS, YDEGEE. The CDR3, as DNA: TGTGCCAGCAGCAGAGACAGGGGCAATCAGCCCCAGCATTTT. Residues: CASSRDRGNQPQHF.

The chain employs TRBV24-1 and TRBJ2-1, with 10 nucleotides matching TRBD1. CDR1 is KGHDR, CDR2 SFDVKD, per germline. J gave up 2 bases and V 5 bases, and 2 bases lay outside the gene matches. The CDR3 runs 15 residues. In DNA, the CDR3 is TGTGCCACCAGTGGGGGACAGGGGCCCTACAATGAGCAGTTCTTC. Translated: CATSGGQGPYNEQFF.

The genes are TRBV7-3 and TRBJ2-1, with 14 bases lining up with TRBD2. Germline assignment: CDR1 SGHTA and CDR2 FQGTGA. Germline trimming cut 4 bases from V and 9 bases from J; bases unmatched to any gene: 8. The CDR3 length is 16 residues. CDR3 bases: TGTGCCAGCAGCTCCCAGACTAGCGGGAGGGCCACTGAGCAGTTCTTC. Protein sequence: CASSSQTSGRATEQFF.

V and J are TRBV9 and TRBJ1-1; maybe TRBD1 (5 bases). The CDR3 totals 15 residues. Germline V lookup: CDR1 SGDLS, CDR2 YYNGEE. Trimming stripped 3 bases from V and 3 bases from J, with 15 bases between. For the CDR3, the DNA is TGTGCCAGCAGCGCCGGGGACTCTCGAGACACTGAAGCTTTCTTT. Amino acids: CASSAGDSRDTEAFF.

V usage is TRBV27 and J usage is TRBJ2-4; weak D call: TRBD2 (5 bases). Looked up from germline, CDR1 is MNHEY and CDR2 is SMNVEV (reference sequence). Trimming removed 2 bases at V and 2 bases at J, with 10 bases between. CDR3 length: 15 amino acids. The CDR3 nucleotides read TGTGCCAGCAGTTTAGGGAGACAACCCAAAAACATTCAGTACTTC. Translation: CASSLGRQPKNIQYF.

The rearrangement links TRBV4-1 to TRBJ2-5, with 8 bases that match TRBD2. The CDR3 has 15 amino acids. Germline V CDR1 and CDR2: MGHRA, YSYEKL. The V segment lost 0 bases and the J segment 4 bases; nucleotides outside the gene matches: 4. The CDR3: CASSQDGRGGETQYF. CDR3 DNA sequence: TGCGCCAGCAGCCAAGACGGGAGGGGAGGAGAGACCCAGTACTTC.

V and J are TRBV7-2 and TRBJ2-7; 12 nucleotides align to TRBD1. The CDR3 covers 15 residues. The V segment lost 5 bases and the J segment 2 bases; nucleotides outside the gene matches: 4. From germline, CDR1 is SGHTA and CDR2 FQGNSA. CDR3 in amino acids: CASSPGTGGPYEQYF. Here the CDR3 DNA reads TGTGCCAGCAGCCCAGGGACAGGGGGCCCCTACGAGCAGTACTTC.

The chain employs TRBV5-1 and TRBJ2-5; TRBD2 agrees at 9 bases. Germline CDR1 is SGHRS and CDR2 is YFSETQ. The trim removed 7 bases at V and 0 bases at J, leaving 16 bases unmatched. The CDR3 spans 18 residues. The CDR3: CASPPGASGTKDQETQYF. CDR3 nucleotide sequence: TGCGCCAGCCCTCCTGGGGCTAGCGGGACCAAAGACCAAGAGACCCAGTACTTC.

V and J are TRBV14 and TRBJ2-7; possibly TRBD2 for D (5 bases). Trimming took off 4 bases at V and 4 bases at J, with 17 bases between the two ends. Germline-derived CDR1 and CDR2 are SGHDN and FVKESK. This CDR3 has 15 residues. Here the CDR3 reads CASSRRGFPDYEQYF. The CDR3 bases are TGTGCCAGCAGCCGCCGCGGGTTTCCAGATTACGAGCAGTACTTC.

The chain has TRBV15 and TRBJ2-7; D is perhaps TRBD1 (5 bases). Trimming took off 0 bases at V and 5 bases at J, with 14 bases between the two ends. The CDR3 covers 15 residues. Germline V gene sequence: CDR1 LNHNV, CDR2 YYDKDF (reference sequence). CDR3 protein: CATSRDPQVSHEQYF. CDR3 DNA: TGTGCCACCAGCAGAGATCCACAGGTTTCCCACGAGCAGTACTTC. Complete variable domain (other parts from reference TRBV15 and TRBJ2-7): DAMVIQNPRYQVTQFGKPVTLSCSQTLNHNVMYWYQQKSSQAPKLLFHYYDKDFNNEADTPDNFQSRRPNTSFCFLDIRSPGLGDTAMYLCATSRDPQVSHEQYFGPGTRLTVT.

The V and J genes are TRBV7-9 and TRBJ2-1; 7 bases are shared with TRBD1. The CDR3 sequence is 18 residues long. Germline-derived CDR1 and CDR2 are SEHNR and FQNEAQ (reference sequence). The trim removed 3 bases at V and 2 bases at J, leaving 13 bases unmatched. DNA for the CDR3: TGTGCCAGCAGCTTCACAGGGGACCCTACAAATCCCTACAATGAGCAGTTCTTC. It yields the protein CASSFTGDPTNPYNEQFF.

The V and J genes are TRBV7-8 and TRBJ2-7, with 7 bases fitting TRBD2. With 2 bases clipped from V and 9 bases from J, the junction kept 4 bases outside the gene matches. CDR1 is SGHVS and CDR2 is FQNEAQ in the germline V gene. This CDR3 comprises 12 residues. CDR3 sequence reads: CASSLPGGGQYF. The CDR3 DNA reads as TGTGCCAGCAGCTTACCCGGCGGGGGGCAGTACTTC.

The chain employs TRBV9 and TRBJ2-1, with 8 bases aligning to TRBD2. This CDR3 comprises 15 residues. From germline, CDR1 is SGDLS and CDR2 YYNGEE. After removal of 0 bases from V and 4 bases from J, the junction contained 3 bases not matched to a gene. DNA for the CDR3: TGTGCCAGCAGCGTAGGAGCGGGAGCGTACAATGAGCAGTTCTTC. Protein product: CASSVGAGAYNEQFF. Based on the CDR3 plus reference TRBV9 and TRBJ2-1, the full variable domain is DSGVTQTPKHLITATGQRVTLRCSPRSGDLSVYWYQQSLDQGLQFLIQYYNGEERAKGNILERFSAQQFPDLHSELNLSSLELGDSALYFCASSVGAGAYNEQFFGPGTRLTVL.

The V and J genes are TRBV19 and TRBJ2-5, with 9 bases that match TRBD1. The CDR3 has 15 residues. CDR1 and CDR2 from the germline V gene are LNHDA and SQIVND (reference sequence). Losses at the gene ends were 4 bases for V and 4 bases for J; bases not matched to a gene: 7. CDR3 nucleotide sequence: TGTGCCAGTAGTACCACCGAGGACAGGGGAGAGACCCAGTACTTC. This encodes CASSTTEDRGETQYF.

The rearrangement joins TRBV6-5 to TRBJ2-1; 7 bases match TRBD2. V was pared by 5 bases and J by 4 bases, with 8 bases of the junction left unmatched. CDR1 and CDR2 from the germline V gene are MNHEY and SVGAGI. CDR3 length: 15 amino acids. The CDR3 DNA is TGTGCCAGCAGTAGTACGGGGACTAAGTACAATGAGCAGTTCTTC. This codes for CASSSTGTKYNEQFF.

The CDR3 loop reads CASSQGTLGHEAFF. The CDR3 nucleotides read TGTGCCAGCAGCCAAGGAACTTTGGGACACGAAGCTTTCTTT. The J gene is TRBJ1-1, the V gene TRBV3-1 (or the pseudogene TRBV3-2), with D possibly being TRBD1 (6 bases). This CDR3 contains 14 residues. Trimming removed 1 base from V and 8 bases from J, with 14 bases in between. Germline CDR1 and CDR2: LGHDT and YNNKEL (reference sequence).

This chain joins TRBV5-4 and TRBJ2-2, with D possibly being TRBD2 (6 bases). The CDR3 extends over 15 amino acids. Between the trimmed V and J ends, which lost 4 bases and 0 bases, there was a span of 10 bases. CDR1 SGHNT and CDR2 YYREEE come from the germline V gene (reference sequence). The CDR3 sequence: CASSNRGSNTGELFF. The CDR3, as DNA: TGTGCCAGCAGCAATCGGGGGTCGAACACCGGGGAGCTGTTTTTT.

The chain has TRBV11-2 and TRBJ2-1; perhaps TRBD2 as D (5 bases). From germline, CDR1 is SGHAT and CDR2 FQNNGV. The CDR3 is 19 residues long. With 0 bases removed from V and 2 bases from J, the gap between germline ends came to 20 bases. This CDR3 reads CASSLDLVGAPNPYNEQFF. DNA for the CDR3: TGTGCCAGCAGCTTAGATCTGGTGGGAGCGCCTAATCCCTACAATGAGCAGTTCTTC.

A note on this clone: A junction boundary mismatches the germline segment, possibly from a read error. The chain joins TRBV7-7 to TRBJ2-5; D perhaps matches TRBD1 (5 bases). Germline values: CDR1 SSHAT, CDR2 FNYEAQ (reference sequence). The CDR3 is 13 amino acids. The CDR3 region is CASSFGQKETQYF. The CDR3 DNA follows: TGTGCTAGCAGCTTCGGACAAAAAGAGACCCAGTACTTC.

The J gene is TRBJ1-2, the V gene TRBV12-3 or TRBV12-4, with TRBD1 matching 7 bases. V trimming: 7 bases; J trimming: 4 bases; junction bases outside the gene matches: 6. The CDR3 is made up of 13 amino acids. The CDR3: CASNPGGGYGYTF. Written as DNA, the CDR3 is TGTGCCAGCAACCCAGGGGGTGGCTATGGCTACACCTTC.

The V and J genes are TRBV7-8 and TRBJ2-1; D unresolved. Germline assignment: CDR1 SGHVS and CDR2 FQNEAQ. The CDR3 covers 13 residues. V was cut by 1 base and J by 8 bases, with 9 bases left in between. CDR3 coding DNA: TGTGCCAGCAGCTTAGAACGGTCCTATGAGCAGTTCTTC. Translated: CASSLERSYEQFF. Using reference TRBV7-8 and TRBJ2-1 for the parts outside the CDR3, the full variable domain is GAGVSQSPRYKVAKRGQDVALRCDPISGHVSLFWYQQALGQGPEFLTYFQNEAQLDKSGLPSDRFFAERPEGSVSTLKIQRTQQEDSAVYLCASSLERSYEQFFGPGTRLTVL.